The 5 T cell receptor beta chains in this list originate from one sample, sequenced in a study of blood T cell repertoires in COVID-19. Method: immunoSEQ multiplex PCR; TCRdb's copy keeps in-frame clones and lacks some. The sample shows about 250,000 clones, approximately 91% of them seen only once. Source material: peripheral blood. Receptors originate from a woman in her 30s with acute or convalescent COVID-19.

This clone was seen more than once but under ten times. J is TRBJ2-7 and V is TRBV27; maybe TRBD1 (5 bases). Germline assignment: CDR1 MNHEY and CDR2 SMNVEV (reference sequence). The ends were cut back, 5 bases at V and 3 bases at J, with 11 bases in the middle. The CDR3 loop spans 13 amino acids. The CDR3 loop reads CASSGQGVYEQYF. The CDR3 nucleotides read TGTGCCAGCAGTGGGCAGGGTGTCTACGAGCAGTACTTC.

The chain recombines TRBV19 with TRBJ1-3, with 9 bases fitting TRBD1. The CDR3 is 16 residues long. V lost 5 bases and J lost 0; bases outside the gene matches: 5. Looked up from germline, CDR1 is LNHDA and CDR2 is SQIVND (reference sequence). The CDR3 protein is CASSPTGGPSGNTIYF. CDR3 sequence (DNA): TGTGCCAGTAGTCCCACAGGGGGCCCCTCTGGAAACACCATATATTTT. Full variable domain (remainder filled in from reference TRBV19 and TRBJ1-3): DGGITQSPKYLFRKEGQNVTLSCEQNLNHDAMYWYRQDPGQGLRLIYYSQIVNDFQKGDIAEGYSVSREKKESFPLTVTSAQKNPTAFYLCASSPTGGPSGNTIYFGEGSWLTVV.

This clone came up once. The V gene is TRBV9, the J gene TRBJ1-1, with D possibly being TRBD1 (5 bases). Trimming took 3 bases from V and 4 from J, leaving 13 bases between them. Germline V lookup: CDR1 SGDLS, CDR2 YYNGEE. The CDR3 contains 14 residues. CDR3 sequence: CASSGPREGTEAFF. The CDR3 DNA follows: TGTGCCAGCAGCGGCCCCAGGGAGGGCACTGAAGCTTTCTTT.

The chain has TRBV6-2 or TRBV6-3 and TRBJ2-2; 10 bases are shared with TRBD1. Trimming took 2 bases from V and 5 from J; bases not matched to a gene: 5. The germline V gene encodes CDR1 MNHEY and CDR2 SVGEGT. The CDR3 consists of 16 residues. CDR3 sequence: CASSYPRTGGTGELFF. The CDR3 coding sequence is TGTGCCAGCAGTTACCCTCGGACAGGGGGGACCGGGGAGCTGTTTTTT.

The chain combines TRBV2 with TRBJ2-3, with D possibly being TRBD2 (5 bases). Germline CDR1 reads SNHLY; CDR2 reads FYNNEI. V was shortened by 4 bases and J by 9 bases, with 8 bases between the two germline ends. The CDR3 has 11 amino acids. The DNA of the CDR3 is TGTGCCAGCAGTGGGGAGCACACGCAGTATTTT. This codes for CASSGEHTQYF.